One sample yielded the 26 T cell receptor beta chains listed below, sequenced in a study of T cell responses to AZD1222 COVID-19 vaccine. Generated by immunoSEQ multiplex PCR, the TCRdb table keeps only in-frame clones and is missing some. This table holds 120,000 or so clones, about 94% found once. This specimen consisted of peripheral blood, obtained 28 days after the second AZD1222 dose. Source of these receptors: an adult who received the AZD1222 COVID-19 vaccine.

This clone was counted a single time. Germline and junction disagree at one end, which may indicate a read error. The CDR3 bases are TGTGCCAGCAGCCAAGACGACAGGATAAACAATGAAGCTTTCTTT. This encodes CASSQDDRINNEAFF. V and J are TRBV4-2 and TRBJ1-1; a weak D match, TRBD1 (6 bases). The V gene's germline CDR1 is LGHNA and CDR2 YNFKEQ. This CDR3 is 15 amino acids long.

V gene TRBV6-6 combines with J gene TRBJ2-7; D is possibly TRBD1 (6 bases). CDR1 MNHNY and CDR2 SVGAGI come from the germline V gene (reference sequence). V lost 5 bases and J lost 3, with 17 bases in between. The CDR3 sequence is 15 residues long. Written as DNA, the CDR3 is TGTGCCAGCAGTACCAGGGGAGTAAGTAACTACGAGCAGTACTTC. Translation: CASSTRGVSNYEQYF.

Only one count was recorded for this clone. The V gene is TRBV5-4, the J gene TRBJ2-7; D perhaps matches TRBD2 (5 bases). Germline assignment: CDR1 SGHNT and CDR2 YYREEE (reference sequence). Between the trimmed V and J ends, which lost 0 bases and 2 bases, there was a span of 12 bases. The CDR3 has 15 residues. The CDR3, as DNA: TGTGCCAGCAGCTTGGGGGCGGGTGTTACCTACGAGCAGTACTTC. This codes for CASSLGAGVTYEQYF.

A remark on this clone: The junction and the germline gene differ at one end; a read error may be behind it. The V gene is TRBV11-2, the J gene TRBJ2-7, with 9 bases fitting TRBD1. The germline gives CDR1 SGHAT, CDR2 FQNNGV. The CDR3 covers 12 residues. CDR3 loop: CASSSRGTGKTF. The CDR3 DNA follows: TGTGCCAGCAGCTCTCGCGGGACAGGGAAAACTTTC.

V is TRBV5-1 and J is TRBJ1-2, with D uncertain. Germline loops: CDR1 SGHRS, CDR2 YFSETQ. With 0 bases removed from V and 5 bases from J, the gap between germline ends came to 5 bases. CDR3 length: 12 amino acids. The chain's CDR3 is CASSLGAYGYTF. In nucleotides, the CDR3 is TGCGCCAGCAGCTTGGGGGCTTATGGCTACACCTTC. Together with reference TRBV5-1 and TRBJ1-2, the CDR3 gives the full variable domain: KAGVTQTPRYLIKTRGQQVTLSCSPISGHRSVSWYQQTPGQGLQFLFEYFSETQRNKGNFPGRFSGRQFSNSRSEMNVSTLELGDSALYLCASSLGAYGYTFGSGTRLTVV.

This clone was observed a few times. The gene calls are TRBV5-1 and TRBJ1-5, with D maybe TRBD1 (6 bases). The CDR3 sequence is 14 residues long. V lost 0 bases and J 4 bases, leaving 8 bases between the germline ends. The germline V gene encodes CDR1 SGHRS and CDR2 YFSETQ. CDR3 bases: TGCGCCAGCAGCTTGGAAGGGGGGAATCAGCCCCAGCATTTT. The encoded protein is CASSLEGGNQPQHF.

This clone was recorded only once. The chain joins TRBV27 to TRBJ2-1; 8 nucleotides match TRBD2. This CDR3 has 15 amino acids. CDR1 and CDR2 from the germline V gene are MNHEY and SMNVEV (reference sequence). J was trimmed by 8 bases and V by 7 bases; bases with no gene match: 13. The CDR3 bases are TGTGCCAGCACCCGAGCGGGAGAGGTCGTCGATGAGCAGTTCTTC. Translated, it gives CASTRAGEVVDEQFF.

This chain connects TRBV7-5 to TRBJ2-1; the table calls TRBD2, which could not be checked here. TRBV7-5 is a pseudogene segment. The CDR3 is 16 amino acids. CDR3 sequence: CVRSLVSGGAYNEQFF. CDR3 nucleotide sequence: TGTGTCAGAAGCTTAGTTAGCGGGGGGGCATACAATGAGCAGTTCTTC.

The CDR3 DNA reads as TGTGCCAGCAGTTACGTCGGTGGCGGGAAAAATCAGCCCCAGCATTTT. Translating it yields CASSYVGGGKNQPQHF. The chain recombines TRBV6-6 with TRBJ1-5; no clear D. Per germline, CDR1 MNHNY and CDR2 SVGAGI (reference sequence). The V end lost 2 bases, the J end lost 4 bases, and 15 bases lay between the germline ends. The CDR3 covers 16 residues.

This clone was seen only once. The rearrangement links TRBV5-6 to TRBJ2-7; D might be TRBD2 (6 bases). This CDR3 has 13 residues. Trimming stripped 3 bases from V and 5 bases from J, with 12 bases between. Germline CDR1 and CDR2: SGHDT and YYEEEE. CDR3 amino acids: CASSYGTAHEQYF. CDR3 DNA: TGTGCCAGCAGCTACGGGACTGCTCACGAGCAGTACTTC.

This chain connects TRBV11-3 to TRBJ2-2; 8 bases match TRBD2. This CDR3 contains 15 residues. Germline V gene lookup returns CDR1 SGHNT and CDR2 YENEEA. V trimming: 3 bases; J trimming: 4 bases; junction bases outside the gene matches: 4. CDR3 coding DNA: TGTGCCAGCAGCTTTAGCGGGGTTAGCACCGGGGAGCTGTTTTTT. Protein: CASSFSGVSTGELFF.

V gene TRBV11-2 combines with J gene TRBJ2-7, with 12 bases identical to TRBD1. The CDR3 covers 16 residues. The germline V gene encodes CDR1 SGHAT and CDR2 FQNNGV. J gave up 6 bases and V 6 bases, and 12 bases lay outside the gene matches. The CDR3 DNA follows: TGTGCCAGCAGATCTGCCGCCGGGACAGGGGGCCGCGAGCAGTACTTC. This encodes CASRSAAGTGGREQYF.

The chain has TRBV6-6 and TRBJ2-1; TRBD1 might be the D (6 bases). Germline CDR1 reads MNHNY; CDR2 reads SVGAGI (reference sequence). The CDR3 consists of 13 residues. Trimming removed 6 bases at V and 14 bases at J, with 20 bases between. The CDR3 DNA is TGTGCCAGCAGCCGACAAATCCGGGACAATGAGTTCTTC. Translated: CASSRQIRDNEFF.

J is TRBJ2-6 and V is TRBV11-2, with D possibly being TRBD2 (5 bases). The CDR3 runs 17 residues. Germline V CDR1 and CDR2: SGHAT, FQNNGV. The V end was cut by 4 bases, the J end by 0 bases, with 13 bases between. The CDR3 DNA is TGTGCCAGCAGCTCCACCGGACTCGACTCTGGGGCCAACGTCCTGACTTTC. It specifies CASSSTGLDSGANVLTF.

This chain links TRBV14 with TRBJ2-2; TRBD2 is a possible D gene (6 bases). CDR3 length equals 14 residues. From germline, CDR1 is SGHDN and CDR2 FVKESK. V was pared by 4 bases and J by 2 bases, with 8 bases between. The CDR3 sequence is CASSLDYNTGELFF. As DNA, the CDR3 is TGTGCCAGCAGCCTGGACTATAACACCGGGGAGCTGTTTTTT. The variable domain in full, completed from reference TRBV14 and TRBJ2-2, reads EAGVTQFPSHSVIEKGQTVTLRCDPISGHDNLYWYRRVMGKEIKFLLHFVKESKQDESGMPNNRFLAERTGGTYSTLKVQPAELEDSGVYFCASSLDYNTGELFFGEGSRLTVL.

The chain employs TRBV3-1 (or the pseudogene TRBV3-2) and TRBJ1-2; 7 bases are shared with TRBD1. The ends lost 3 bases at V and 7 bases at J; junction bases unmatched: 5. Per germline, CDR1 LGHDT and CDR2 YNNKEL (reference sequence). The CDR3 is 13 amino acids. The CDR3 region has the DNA TGTGCCAGCAGCCATTCAGGGGGTTCTGGCTACACCTTC. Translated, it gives CASSHSGGSGYTF.

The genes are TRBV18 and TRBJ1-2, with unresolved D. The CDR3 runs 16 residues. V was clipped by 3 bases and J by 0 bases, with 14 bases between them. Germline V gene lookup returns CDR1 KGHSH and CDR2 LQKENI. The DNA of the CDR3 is TGTGCCAGCTCACCGTTAGACGAGCTTGCTAACTATGGCTACACCTTC. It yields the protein CASSPLDELANYGYTF. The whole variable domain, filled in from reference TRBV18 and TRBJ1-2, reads NAGVMQNPRHLVRRRGQEARLRCSPMKGHSHVYWYRQLPEEGLKFMVYLQKENIIDESGMPKERFSAEFPKEGPSILRIQQVVRGDSAAYFCASSPLDELANYGYTFGSGTRLTVV.

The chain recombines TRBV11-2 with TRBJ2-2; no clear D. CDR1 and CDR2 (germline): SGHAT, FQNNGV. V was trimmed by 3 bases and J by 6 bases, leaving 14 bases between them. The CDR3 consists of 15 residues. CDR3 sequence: CASSFSSRSPGELFF. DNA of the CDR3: TGTGCCAGCAGCTTTAGTAGCAGGTCCCCCGGGGAGCTGTTTTTT.

CDR3 sequence: CASSSGQIANYGYTF. In DNA form, the CDR3 reads TGTGCCAGCTCATCTGGACAGATCGCTAACTATGGCTACACCTTC. The genes are TRBV18 and TRBJ1-2; possibly TRBD1 for D (6 bases). Germline V gives CDR1 KGHSH, CDR2 LQKENI. CDR3 size: 15 residues. V lost 5 bases to trimming and J lost 0 bases, with 13 bases between them.

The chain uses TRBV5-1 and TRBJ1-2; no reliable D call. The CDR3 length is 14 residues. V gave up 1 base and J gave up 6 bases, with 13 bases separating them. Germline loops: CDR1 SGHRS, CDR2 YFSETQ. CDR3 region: CASSLPWELNGYTF. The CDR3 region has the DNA TGCGCCAGCAGCTTGCCGTGGGAATTGAATGGCTACACCTTC.

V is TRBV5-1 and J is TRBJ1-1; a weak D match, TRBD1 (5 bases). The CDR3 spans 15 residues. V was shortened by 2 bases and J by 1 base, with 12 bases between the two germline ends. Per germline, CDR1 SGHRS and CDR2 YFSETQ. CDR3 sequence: CASSFVGTGNTEAFF. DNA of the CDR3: TGCGCCAGCAGCTTTGTAGGGACGGGGAACACTGAAGCTTTCTTT.

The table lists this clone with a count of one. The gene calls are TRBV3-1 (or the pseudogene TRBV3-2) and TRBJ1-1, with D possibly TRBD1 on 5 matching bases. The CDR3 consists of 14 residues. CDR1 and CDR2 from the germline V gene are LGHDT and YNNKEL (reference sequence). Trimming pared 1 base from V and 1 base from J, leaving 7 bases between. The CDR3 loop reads CASSQGTPNTEAFF. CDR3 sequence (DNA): TGTGCCAGCAGCCAAGGGACACCGAACACTGAAGCTTTCTTT.

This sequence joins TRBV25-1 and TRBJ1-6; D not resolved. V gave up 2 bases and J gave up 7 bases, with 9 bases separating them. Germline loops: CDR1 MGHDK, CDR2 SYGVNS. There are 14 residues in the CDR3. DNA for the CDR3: TGTGCCAGCAGTGAACCGTATGTAAATTCACCCCTCCACTTT. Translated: CASSEPYVNSPLHF.

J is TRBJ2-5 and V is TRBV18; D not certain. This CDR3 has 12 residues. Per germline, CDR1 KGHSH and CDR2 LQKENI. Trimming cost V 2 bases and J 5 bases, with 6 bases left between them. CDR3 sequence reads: CASSPFGETQYF. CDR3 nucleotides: TGTGCCAGCTCACCATTTGGGGAGACCCAGTACTTC.

CDR3 sequence: CASSLALSSTEAFF. The CDR3 region has the DNA TGTGCCAGCAGCTTAGCCCTTTCGAGCACTGAAGCTTTCTTT. This chain uses TRBV7-9 with TRBJ1-1; D is unclear. This CDR3 region has 14 residues. V was cut by 0 bases and J by 4 bases, with 9 bases left in between. Germline V gene data show CDR1 as SEHNR and CDR2 as FQNEAQ (reference sequence).

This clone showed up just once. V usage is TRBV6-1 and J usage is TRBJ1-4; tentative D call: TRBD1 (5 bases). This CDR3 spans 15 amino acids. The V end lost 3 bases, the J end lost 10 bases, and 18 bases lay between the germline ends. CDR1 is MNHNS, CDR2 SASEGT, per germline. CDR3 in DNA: TGTGCCAGCAGTGATCTATCCAGGGACTTCGGAAAACTGTTTTTT. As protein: CASSDLSRDFGKLFF.